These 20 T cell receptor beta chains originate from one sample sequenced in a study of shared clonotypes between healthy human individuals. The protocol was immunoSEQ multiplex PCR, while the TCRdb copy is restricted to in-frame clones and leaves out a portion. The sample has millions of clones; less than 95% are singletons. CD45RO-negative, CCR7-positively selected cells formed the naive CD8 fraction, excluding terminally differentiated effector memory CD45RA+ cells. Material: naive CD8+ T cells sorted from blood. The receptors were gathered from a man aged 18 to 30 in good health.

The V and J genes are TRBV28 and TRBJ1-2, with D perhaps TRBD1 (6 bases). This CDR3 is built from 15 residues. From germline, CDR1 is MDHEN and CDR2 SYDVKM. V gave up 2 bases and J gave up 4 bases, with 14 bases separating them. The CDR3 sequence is CASSLQGLPAYGYTF. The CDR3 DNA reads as TGTGCCAGCAGTTTACAGGGGCTCCCCGCCTATGGCTACACCTTC.

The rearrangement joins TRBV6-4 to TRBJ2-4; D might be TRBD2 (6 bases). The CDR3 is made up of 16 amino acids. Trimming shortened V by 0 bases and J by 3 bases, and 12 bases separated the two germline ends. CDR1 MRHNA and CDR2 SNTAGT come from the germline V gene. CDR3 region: CASSDSGGLRKNIQYF. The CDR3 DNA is TGTGCCAGCAGTGACTCAGGAGGGTTGCGCAAAAACATTCAGTACTTC.

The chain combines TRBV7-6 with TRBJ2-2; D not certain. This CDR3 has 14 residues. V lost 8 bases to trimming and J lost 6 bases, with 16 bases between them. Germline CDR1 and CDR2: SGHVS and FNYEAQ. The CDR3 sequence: CASGLGRASGELFF. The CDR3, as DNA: TGTGCCAGCGGGCTTGGTAGGGCCTCCGGGGAGCTGTTTTTT.

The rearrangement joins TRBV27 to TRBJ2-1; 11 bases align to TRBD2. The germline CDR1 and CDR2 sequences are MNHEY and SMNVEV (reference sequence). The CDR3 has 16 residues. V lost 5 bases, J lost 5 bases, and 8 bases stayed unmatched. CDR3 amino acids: CASSPGTSGTDNEQFF. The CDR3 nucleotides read TGTGCCAGCAGTCCGGGGACTAGCGGCACTGACAATGAGCAGTTCTTC.

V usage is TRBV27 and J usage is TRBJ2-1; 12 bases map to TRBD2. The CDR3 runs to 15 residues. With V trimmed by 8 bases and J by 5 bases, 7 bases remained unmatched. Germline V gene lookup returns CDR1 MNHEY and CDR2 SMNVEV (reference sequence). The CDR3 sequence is CASLAGGPFDNEQFF. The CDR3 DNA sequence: TGTGCCAGCCTAGCGGGGGGGCCGTTTGACAATGAGCAGTTCTTC.

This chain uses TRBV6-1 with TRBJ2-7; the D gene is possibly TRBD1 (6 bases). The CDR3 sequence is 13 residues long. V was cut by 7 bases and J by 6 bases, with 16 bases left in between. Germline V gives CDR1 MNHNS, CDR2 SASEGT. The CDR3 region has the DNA TGTGCCAGCACCCCCCCGGACAGACCCGAGCAGTACTTC. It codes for CASTPPDRPEQYF.

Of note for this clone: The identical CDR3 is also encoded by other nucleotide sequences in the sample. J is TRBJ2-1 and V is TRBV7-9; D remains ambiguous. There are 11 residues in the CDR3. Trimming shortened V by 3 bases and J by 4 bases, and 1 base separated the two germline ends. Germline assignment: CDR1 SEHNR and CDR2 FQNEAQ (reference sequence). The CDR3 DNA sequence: TGTGCCAGCAGCTTTTACAATGAGCAGTTCTTC. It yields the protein CASSFYNEQFF.

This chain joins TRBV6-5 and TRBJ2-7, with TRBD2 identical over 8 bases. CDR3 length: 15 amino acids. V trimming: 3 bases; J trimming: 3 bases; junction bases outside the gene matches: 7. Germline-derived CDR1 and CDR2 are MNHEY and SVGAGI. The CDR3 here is CASSYREGGGYEQYF. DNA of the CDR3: TGTGCCAGCAGTTATCGGGAGGGGGGTGGCTACGAGCAGTACTTC.

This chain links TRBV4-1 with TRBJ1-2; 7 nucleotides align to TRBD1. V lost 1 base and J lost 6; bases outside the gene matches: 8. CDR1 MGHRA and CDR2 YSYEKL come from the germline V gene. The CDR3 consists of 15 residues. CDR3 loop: CASSQATGAKDGYTF. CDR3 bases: TGCGCCAGCAGCCAAGCAACAGGGGCGAAGGATGGCTACACCTTC.

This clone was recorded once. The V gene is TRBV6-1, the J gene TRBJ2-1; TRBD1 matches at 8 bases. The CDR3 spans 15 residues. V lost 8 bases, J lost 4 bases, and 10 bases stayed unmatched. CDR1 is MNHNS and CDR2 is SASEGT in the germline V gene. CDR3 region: CASGHRGADYNEQFF. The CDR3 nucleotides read TGTGCCAGCGGACACAGGGGGGCGGATTACAATGAGCAGTTCTTC.

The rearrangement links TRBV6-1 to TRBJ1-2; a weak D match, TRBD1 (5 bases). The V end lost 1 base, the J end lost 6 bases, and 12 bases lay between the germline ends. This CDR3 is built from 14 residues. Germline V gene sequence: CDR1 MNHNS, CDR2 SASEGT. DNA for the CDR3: TGTGCCAGCAGTGAAGAGAGGGAACAGGATGGCTACACCTTC. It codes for CASSEEREQDGYTF.

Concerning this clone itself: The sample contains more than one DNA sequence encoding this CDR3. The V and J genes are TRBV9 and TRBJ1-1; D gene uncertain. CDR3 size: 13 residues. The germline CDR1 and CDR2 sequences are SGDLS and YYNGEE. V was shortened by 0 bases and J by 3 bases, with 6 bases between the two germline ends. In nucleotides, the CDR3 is TGTGCCAGCAGCGTAGGCGTCTACACTGAAGCTTTCTTT. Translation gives CASSVGVYTEAFF.

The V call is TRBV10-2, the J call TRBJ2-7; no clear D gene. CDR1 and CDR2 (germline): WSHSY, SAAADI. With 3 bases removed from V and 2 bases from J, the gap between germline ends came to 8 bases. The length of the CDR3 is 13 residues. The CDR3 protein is CASSEVSTYEQYF. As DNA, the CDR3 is TGCGCCAGCAGTGAAGTCAGTACCTACGAGCAGTACTTC.

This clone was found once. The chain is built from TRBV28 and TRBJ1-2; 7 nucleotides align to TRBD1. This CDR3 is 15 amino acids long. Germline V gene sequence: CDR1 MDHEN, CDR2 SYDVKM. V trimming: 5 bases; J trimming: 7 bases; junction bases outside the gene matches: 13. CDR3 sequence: CASSLDRQGFLGYTF. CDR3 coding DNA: TGTGCCAGCAGTCTCGATCGACAGGGCTTCCTTGGCTACACCTTC.

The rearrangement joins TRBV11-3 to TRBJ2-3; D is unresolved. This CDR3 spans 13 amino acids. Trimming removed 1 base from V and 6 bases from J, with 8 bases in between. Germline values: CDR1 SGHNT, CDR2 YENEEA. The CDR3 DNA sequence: TGTGCCAGCAGCTTAGTTTTGTGGGATACGCAGTATTTT. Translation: CASSLVLWDTQYF.

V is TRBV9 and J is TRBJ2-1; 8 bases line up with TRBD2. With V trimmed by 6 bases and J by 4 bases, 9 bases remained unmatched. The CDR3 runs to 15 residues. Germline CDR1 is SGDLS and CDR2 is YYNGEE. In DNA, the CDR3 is TGTGCCAGCACTGAGACCGGGGGGGTTTACAATGAGCAGTTCTTC. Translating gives CASTETGGVYNEQFF.

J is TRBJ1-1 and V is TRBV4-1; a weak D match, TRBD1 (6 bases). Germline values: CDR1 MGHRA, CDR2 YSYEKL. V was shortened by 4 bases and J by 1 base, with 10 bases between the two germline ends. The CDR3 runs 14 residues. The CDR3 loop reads CASSPQGQNTEAFF. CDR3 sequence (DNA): TGCGCCAGCAGCCCGCAGGGGCAGAACACTGAAGCTTTCTTT.

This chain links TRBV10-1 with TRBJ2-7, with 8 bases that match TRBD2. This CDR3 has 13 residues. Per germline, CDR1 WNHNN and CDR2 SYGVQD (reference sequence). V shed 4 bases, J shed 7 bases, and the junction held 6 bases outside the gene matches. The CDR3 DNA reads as TGCGCCAGCAGTGCGGGGGGGGCGCTGGAGCAGTACTTC. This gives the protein CASSAGGALEQYF.

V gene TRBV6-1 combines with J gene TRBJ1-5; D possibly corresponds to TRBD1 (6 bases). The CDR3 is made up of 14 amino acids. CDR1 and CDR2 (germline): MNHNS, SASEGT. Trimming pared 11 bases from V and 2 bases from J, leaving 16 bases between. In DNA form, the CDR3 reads TGTGCCGTTCCACAGGGTGGGGGCAATCAGCCCCAGCATTTT. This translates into CAVPQGGGNQPQHF.

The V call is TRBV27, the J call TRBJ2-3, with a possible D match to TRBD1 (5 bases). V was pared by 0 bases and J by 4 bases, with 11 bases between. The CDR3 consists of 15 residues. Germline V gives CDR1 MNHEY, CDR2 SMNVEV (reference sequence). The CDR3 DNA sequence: TGTGCCAGCAGTTTATCGGGGAAAGGGGCAGATACGCAGTATTTT. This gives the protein CASSLSGKGADTQYF.